Listed below are T cell receptor beta chains from one sample, sequenced in a study of pediatric ulcerative colitis. The data were produced by immunoSEQ multiplex PCR, yet TCRdb's version contains in-frame clones alone and is incomplete. The repertoire includes roughly 45,000 clones, 78% of them detected once, and over 3% sits in the top ten. Sequences were obtained from gut tissue. Receptors originate from a girl aged 5-17 years with moderate ulcerative colitis. Both conserved end residues are part of each CDR3. A D gene is named only where the DNA matches it firmly. Expanded clones get a size class; other rows say once, few or many, or leave the size out.

CDR3: CASHFGVGWTEAFF; DNA: TGTGCCAGCCATTTTGGGGTCGGGTGGACTGAAGCTTTCTTT; D: .; J: TRBJ1-1; size: .; V: TRBV6-1
CDR3: CASSIPRQGGEAFF; DNA: TGTGCCAGTAGTATACCTCGACAGGGAGGTGAAGCTTTCTTT; D: TRBD1; J: TRBJ1-1; size: .; V: TRBV19
CDR3: CASKDRGTEAFF; DNA: TGTGCCAGCAAAGACAGGGGCACTGAAGCTTTCTTT; D: TRBD1; J: TRBJ1-1; size: .; V: TRBV6-4
CDR3: CASSLGAGNTGELFF; DNA: TGTGCCAGCAGCTTAGGAGCAGGGAACACCGGGGAGCTGTTTTTT; D: .; J: TRBJ2-2; size: .; V: TRBV11-2
CDR3: CAWGVSNTGELFF; DNA: TGTGCCTGGGGGGTTTCGAACACCGGGGAGCTGTTTTTT; D: .; J: TRBJ2-2; size: once; V: TRBV30
CDR3: CASSSLEADTQYF; DNA: TGTGCCAGCAGTTCATTGGAGGCAGATACGCAGTATTTT; D: .; J: TRBJ2-3; size: .; V: TRBV28
CDR3: CASSGTSGGADTQYF; DNA: TGTGCCAGCAGCGGGACTAGCGGGGGGGCCGATACGCAGTATTTT; D: TRBD2; J: TRBJ2-3; size: once; V: TRBV9
CDR3: CASSSPGLAGTNPYEQYF; DNA: TGTGCCAGCAGCTCCCCGGGACTAGCGGGGACAAACCCCTACGAGCAGTACTTC; D: TRBD2; J: TRBJ2-7; size: .; V: TRBV7-2
CDR3: CASSVATGEYEKLFF; DNA: TGTGCCAGCAGCGTAGCTACAGGGGAATACGAAAAACTGTTTTTT; D: TRBD1; J: TRBJ1-4; size: .; V: TRBV9
CDR3: CASSVVATSEAFF; DNA: TGTGCCAGCAGCGTGGTTGCGACGTCTGAAGCTTTCTTT; D: .; J: TRBJ1-1; size: few; V: TRBV25-1
CDR3: CASNTGPYNEQFF; DNA: TGTGCCAGTAATACAGGGCCCTACAATGAGCAGTTCTTC; D: .; J: TRBJ2-1; size: .; V: TRBV19
CDR3: CASSSNWADRSSYEQYF; DNA: TGCGCCAGCAGCTCAAATTGGGCGGACAGGAGCTCCTACGAGCAGTACTTC; D: TRBD1; J: TRBJ2-7; size: .; V: TRBV5-1
CDR3: CASSVADVRDSTDTQYF; DNA: TGTGCCAGCAGCGTAGCTGACGTGCGGGATAGCACAGATACGCAGTATTTT; D: .; J: TRBJ2-3; size: once; V: TRBV9
CDR3: CASSRPGATNEKLFF; DNA: TGTGCCAGCAGCAGGCCGGGGGCAACTAATGAAAAACTGTTTTTT; D: .; J: TRBJ1-4; size: .; V: TRBV5-4
CDR3: CASSFSGNEQFF; DNA: TGTGCCAGCAGCTTCTCGGGCAATGAGCAGTTCTTC; D: .; J: TRBJ2-1; size: .; V: TRBV5-4
CDR3: CASSQVAGNTEAFF; DNA: TGCGCCAGCAGCCAAGTCGCAGGGAACACTGAAGCTTTCTTT; D: .; J: TRBJ1-1; size: .; V: TRBV4-3
CDR3: CASSLVVTRDTEAFF; DNA: TGTGCCAGCAGCTTAGTAGTTACCCGAGACACTGAAGCTTTCTTT; D: .; J: TRBJ1-1; size: .; V: TRBV7-8
CDR3: CAISDITNTGNYGYTF; DNA: TGTGCCATCAGTGATATAACCAATACAGGGAACTATGGCTACACCTTC; D: .; J: TRBJ1-2; size: .; V: TRBV10-3
CDR3: CASSLDPSLQTRSNHLRGNTIYF; DNA: TGTGCCAGTAGTCTGGACCCCTCCCTTCAGACACGCTCTAACCATTTGAGGGGAAACACCATATATTTT; D: .; J: TRBJ1-3; size: .; V: TRBV19
CDR3: CASTRYTEAFF; DNA: TGTGCCAGCACTAGGTACACTGAAGCTTTCTTT; D: .; J: TRBJ1-1; size: .; V: TRBV6-5
CDR3: CASRYQGSGEQYF; DNA: TGCGCCAGCAGATACCAGGGATCGGGGGAGCAGTACTTC; D: .; J: TRBJ2-7; size: .; V: TRBV5-1
CDR3: CASRYDRITDTQYF; DNA: TGTGCCAGCAGATACGACAGGATCACAGATACGCAGTATTTT; D: .; J: TRBJ2-3; size: .; V: TRBV6-1
CDR3: CASSPRDYKKETQYF; DNA: TGCGCCAGCAGCCCCCGGGACTACAAGAAAGAGACCCAGTACTTC; D: TRBD2; J: TRBJ2-5; size: .; V: TRBV5-1
CDR3: CASSGPGQQTYEQYF; DNA: TGTGCCAGCAGCGGACCGGGACAGCAGACCTACGAGCAGTACTTC; D: TRBD1; J: TRBJ2-7; size: .; V: TRBV5-8
CDR3: CASSSLVDGKAFF; DNA: TGTGCCAGCAGCTCCCTCGTCGACGGTAAAGCTTTCTTT; D: .; J: TRBJ1-1; size: .; V: TRBV2
CDR3: CASSSKGVHYEQYF; DNA: TGTGCCAGTAGTTCTAAAGGGGTTCACTACGAGCAGTACTTC; D: .; J: TRBJ2-7; size: .; V: TRBV19
CDR3: CASTLYGGTNTGELFF; DNA: TGTGCCAGCACCCTTTATGGCGGGACGAACACCGGGGAGCTGTTTTTT; D: .; J: TRBJ2-2; size: .; V: TRBV28
CDR3: CASSLGGDRALTEAFF; DNA: TGTGCCAGCAGCTTGGGTGGGGACAGGGCACTCACTGAAGCTTTCTTT; D: TRBD1; J: TRBJ1-1; size: .; V: TRBV5-4
CDR3: CASSSPGYREAFF; DNA: TGTGCCAGCAGTTCCCCGGGATACCGTGAAGCTTTCTTT; D: .; J: TRBJ1-1; size: .; V: TRBV11-2
CDR3: CASSLVYLAGTNEQFF; DNA: TGTGCCAGCAGCTTGGTGTACCTAGCGGGGACCAATGAGCAGTTCTTC; D: TRBD2; J: TRBJ2-1; size: .; V: TRBV5-8
CDR3: CASGGKLGVWQPQHF; DNA: TGTGCCAGTGGAGGTAAGCTTGGAGTTTGGCAGCCCCAGCATTTT; D: .; J: TRBJ1-5; size: .; V: TRBV19
CDR3: CASSLGGVQETQYF; DNA: TGTGCCAGCAGCCTCGGAGGGGTCCAAGAGACCCAGTACTTC; D: .; J: TRBJ2-5; size: .; V: TRBV5-4
CDR3: CASTYRGWHTEAFF; DNA: TGTGCCAGCACATACAGGGGTTGGCATACTGAAGCTTTCTTT; D: TRBD1; J: TRBJ1-1; size: medium-sized; V: TRBV5-4
CDR3: CASSRTSGYEQYF; DNA: TGCGCCAGCAGCCGGACTAGCGGCTACGAGCAGTACTTC; D: TRBD2; J: TRBJ2-7; size: once; V: TRBV5-1
CDR3: CASSSFGQLANYGYTF; DNA: TGTGCCAGCAGCTCCTTCGGACAGCTAGCTAACTATGGCTACACCTTC; D: .; J: TRBJ1-2; size: .; V: TRBV13
CDR3: CASSESTVGYGYTF; DNA: TGCGCCAGCAGTGAGTCGACAGTGGGGTATGGCTACACCTTC; D: .; J: TRBJ1-2; size: few; V: TRBV10-1
CDR3: CAWSVGGYNNSPLHF; DNA: TGTGCCTGGAGTGTAGGGGGGTATAATAATTCACCCCTCCACTTT; D: .; J: TRBJ1-6; size: .; V: TRBV30
CDR3: CSASLSGEQYF; DNA: TGCAGTGCTAGTCTAAGTGGCGAGCAGTACTTC; D: .; J: TRBJ2-7; size: .; V: TRBV20-1
CDR3: CASSLTGVVDTEAFF; DNA: TGTGCCAGCAGCTTAACCGGGGTAGTGGACACTGAAGCTTTCTTT; D: .; J: TRBJ1-1; size: .; V: TRBV7-3
CDR3: CASSIPGAGNTIYF; DNA: TGTGCCAGTAGTATCCCGGGAGCTGGAAACACCATATATTTT; D: .; J: TRBJ1-3; size: once; V: TRBV19
CDR3: CASSPRLGGVFYEQYF; DNA: TGTGCCAGCAGTCCCCGTCTCGGGGGAGTATTCTACGAGCAGTACTTC; D: .; J: TRBJ2-7; size: once; V: TRBV27
CDR3: CASSRGGTDTQYF; DNA: TGTGCCAGCTCCCGGGGGGGCACAGATACGCAGTATTTT; D: TRBD2; J: TRBJ2-3; size: .; V: TRBV18
CDR3: CASSLSGREGNEQFF; DNA: TGCGCCAGCAGCTTGTCGGGGCGGGAGGGGAATGAGCAGTTCTTC; D: TRBD2; J: TRBJ2-1; size: .; V: TRBV5-1
CDR3: CSASSGSEQYF; DNA: TGCAGTGCCAGTAGCGGGAGCGAGCAGTACTTC; D: TRBD2; J: TRBJ2-7; size: few; V: TRBV20-1
CDR3: CAISDAAGSSYNEQFF; DNA: TGTGCCATCAGTGACGCAGCGGGGAGCTCCTACAATGAGCAGTTCTTC; D: TRBD2; J: TRBJ2-1; size: .; V: TRBV10-3
CDR3: CASSEGRGVYEQYF; DNA: TGTGCCAGCAGTGAAGGCAGGGGGGTCTACGAGCAGTACTTC; D: .; J: TRBJ2-7; size: .; V: TRBV2
CDR3: CASSRQGSEAFF; DNA: TGTGCCAGCAGCCGACAGGGGTCTGAAGCTTTCTTT; D: TRBD1; J: TRBJ1-1; size: .; V: TRBV7-9
CDR3: CASSLGQDYGYTF; DNA: TGCGCCAGCAGCTTAGGACAGGACTATGGCTACACCTTC; D: TRBD1; J: TRBJ1-2; size: .; V: TRBV5-1